The source of this T cell receptor (beta chain) is a study of T cell repertoires in cytomegalovirus infection. In the study overall: CMV infection and matching HLA type were both indicated by public TCR beta signatures. Findings and limits, study-wide: The ex vivo response was dominated by HLA-C-restricted CMV-specific TCR beta clonotypes. Using cumulative public TCR beta family frequency, the authors identified those who carried CMV together with the relevant HLA.

This clonotype was counted at least ten times. Its specificity is unknown. MiXCR was run by TCRdb on the reads, yielding one entry per CDR3 protein. The top ten hold approximately 2.3% of the sample, which has under 350,000 distinct CDR3 sequences, about 8.8% seen once. Sample: PBMCs. The TCR sequence derives from a human donor in good health (CMV status not recorded). Some clones in this sample may be carry-over from other donors' samples.

The CDR3 protein is CASSLWVGAVKQPQHF. The CDR3 bases are TGTGCCAGCAGCCTCTGGGTGGGGGCAGTGAAGCAGCCCCAGCATTTT. The rearrangement uses TRBV12-3 or TRBV12-4 and TRBJ1-5, with D perhaps matching TRBD1 (6 bases). This CDR3 comprises 16 residues. The V gene lost 6 bases and the J gene lost 7 bases, with 22 bases spanning the gap.